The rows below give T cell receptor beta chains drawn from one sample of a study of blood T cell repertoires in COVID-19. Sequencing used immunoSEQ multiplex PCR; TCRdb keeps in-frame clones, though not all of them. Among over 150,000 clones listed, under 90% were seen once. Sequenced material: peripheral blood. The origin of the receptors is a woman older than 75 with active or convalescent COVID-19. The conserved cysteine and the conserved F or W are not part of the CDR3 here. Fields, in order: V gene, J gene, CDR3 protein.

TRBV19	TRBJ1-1	ASSLDLFGSITEAF
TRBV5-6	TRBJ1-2	ASSRQQLYGYT
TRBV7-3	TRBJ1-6	ASSQGGTGESSPLH
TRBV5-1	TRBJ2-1	ASSTRGQGDNEQF
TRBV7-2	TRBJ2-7	ASSLAGTGNYEQY
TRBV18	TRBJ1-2	ASSPSFTGGYT
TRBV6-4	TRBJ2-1	ASSDSIAAGRNEQF
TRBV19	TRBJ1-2	ASSPSPLGADRTNYGYT
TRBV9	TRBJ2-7	ASSVEAGAHYEQY
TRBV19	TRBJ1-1	ASSIRPGTEAF
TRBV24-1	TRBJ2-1	ATGGTSGKNEQF
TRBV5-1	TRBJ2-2	ASGGHLDTGELF
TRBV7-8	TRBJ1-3	ASSPQGPGTGNTIY
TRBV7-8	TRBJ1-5	ASSRDRVRSNQPQH
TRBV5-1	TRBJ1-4	ASSISGTGGEKLF
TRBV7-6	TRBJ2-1	ASSFLAGPYNEQF
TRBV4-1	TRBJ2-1	ASSQTSGLATYNEQF
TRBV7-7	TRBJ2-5	ASSLAAGLAGQETQY
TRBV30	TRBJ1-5	AWSGGGNQPQH
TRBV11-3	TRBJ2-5	ASSRQYQETQY
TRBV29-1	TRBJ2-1	SVRTSGPYNEQF
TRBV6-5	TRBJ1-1	ASSLALGRATEAF
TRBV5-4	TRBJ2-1	ASSVTSGGSGRNEQF
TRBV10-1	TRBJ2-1	ASGPGTSEEEQF
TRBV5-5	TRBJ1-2	ASSGNRANYGYT
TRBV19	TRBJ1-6	ASSVLTGALH
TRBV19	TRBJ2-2	ASSMEIVSQELF
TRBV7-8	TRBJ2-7	ASSADRGLYEQY
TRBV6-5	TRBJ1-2	ASKLSQGSDGYT
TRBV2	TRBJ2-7	ASSSGTSGREQY
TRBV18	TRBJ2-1	ASSSRTGRNEQF
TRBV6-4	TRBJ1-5	ASSLDRGQPQH
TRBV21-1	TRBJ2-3	ASSRLAGLRFRTDTQY
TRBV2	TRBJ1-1	ASSGHQNTEAF
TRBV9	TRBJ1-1	ASSAQSNTEAF
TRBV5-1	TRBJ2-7	ASSLDPGQSYEQY
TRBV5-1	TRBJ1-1	ASSLARGNTEAF
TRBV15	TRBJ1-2	ATSRDRAFYGYT